This is a list of T cell receptor beta chains from one sample in a study of T-cell reconstitution after alpha-beta-depleted transplantation in children. MiXCR was run by TCRdb on the PCR reads, yielding one entry per CDR3 protein. The sample has about 230,000 distinct CDR3 sequences; around 9.6% are singletons. The sequencing here drew on PBMCs from the stem cell graft donor, taken from the stem cell graft. Receptor source: a human donor who donated a stem cell graft to a child with acute lymphoblastic leukemia. Each CDR3 is given with its conserved first and last residue. Each record gives: V gene, D gene, J gene, clone size, CDR3 protein. D genes are given only for firm matches. Expanded clones are given a class, and other clones once, few, many or no size at all.

v_call: TRBV10-1
d_call: TRBD1
j_call: TRBJ2-2
clone_size: many
cdr3_aa: CASRDRQNTGELFF

v_call: TRBV20-1
d_call: NA
j_call: TRBJ1-2
clone_size: few
cdr3_aa: CSASQGLNYGYTF

v_call: TRBV11-2
d_call: TRBD2
j_call: TRBJ2-2
clone_size: few
cdr3_aa: CASRPPGLDNTGELFF

v_call: TRBV7-9
d_call: TRBD1
j_call: TRBJ2-1
clone_size: few
cdr3_aa: CASSPGDSEQFF

v_call: TRBV15
d_call: NA
j_call: TRBJ1-5
clone_size: NA
cdr3_aa: CATSKSQTGHQPQHF

v_call: TRBV4-3
d_call: NA
j_call: TRBJ1-2
clone_size: many
cdr3_aa: CASGGPVYGYTF

v_call: TRBV9
d_call: NA
j_call: TRBJ2-1
clone_size: NA
cdr3_aa: CASSLRAPGASSYNEQFF

v_call: TRBV6-2/TRBV6-3
d_call: NA
j_call: TRBJ2-3
clone_size: many
cdr3_aa: CASSPRWDTDTQYF

v_call: TRBV5-1
d_call: TRBD1
j_call: TRBJ1-5
clone_size: many
cdr3_aa: CASSLGPTGGGNQPQHF

v_call: TRBV12-3/TRBV12-4
d_call: NA
j_call: TRBJ1-2
clone_size: many
cdr3_aa: CASSLSLPGCTF

v_call: TRBV24-1
d_call: TRBD1
j_call: TRBJ2-1
clone_size: many
cdr3_aa: CATGTGYNEQFF

v_call: TRBV9
d_call: NA
j_call: TRBJ2-7
clone_size: NA
cdr3_aa: CASSVATGELLF

v_call: TRBV6-5
d_call: NA
j_call: TRBJ1-5
clone_size: NA
cdr3_aa: CASGQTSNQPQHF

v_call: TRBV25-1
d_call: NA
j_call: TRBJ2-3
clone_size: many
cdr3_aa: CASSDQGRTDTQYF

v_call: TRBV29-1
d_call: NA
j_call: TRBJ2-7
clone_size: few
cdr3_aa: CSVDPGDERYF

v_call: TRBV6-1
d_call: NA
j_call: TRBJ2-3
clone_size: NA
cdr3_aa: CASSPPLAGDTQYF

v_call: TRBV19
d_call: TRBD2
j_call: TRBJ2-7
clone_size: NA
cdr3_aa: CASSIPGRAAPYEQYF

v_call: TRBV10-2
d_call: TRBD2
j_call: TRBJ2-7
clone_size: many
cdr3_aa: CASAKTSGEQYF

v_call: TRBV15
d_call: NA
j_call: TRBJ1-1
clone_size: NA
cdr3_aa: CATSVGEAYEAFF

v_call: TRBV7-2
d_call: NA
j_call: TRBJ2-2
clone_size: few
cdr3_aa: CASSFGRRNTGELFF

v_call: TRBV24-1
d_call: TRBD1
j_call: TRBJ1-1
clone_size: NA
cdr3_aa: CATSEATGGRTEAFF

v_call: TRBV6-5
d_call: NA
j_call: TRBJ1-1
clone_size: few
cdr3_aa: CASSYSMGGRLAEAFF

v_call: TRBV7-7
d_call: TRBD1
j_call: TRBJ1-3
clone_size: many
cdr3_aa: CASSLGSWTGSSGNTIYF

v_call: TRBV7-2
d_call: NA
j_call: TRBJ2-3
clone_size: many
cdr3_aa: CASSTSRSSTDTQYF

v_call: TRBV5-1
d_call: NA
j_call: TRBJ2-2
clone_size: NA
cdr3_aa: CASSLGRFDGELFF

v_call: TRBV5-1
d_call: NA
j_call: TRBJ2-2
clone_size: NA
cdr3_aa: CASSYPAGELFF

v_call: TRBV6-5
d_call: TRBD1
j_call: TRBJ1-1
clone_size: few
cdr3_aa: CASSIVGTGDTEAFF

v_call: TRBV11-3
d_call: NA
j_call: TRBJ2-2
clone_size: many
cdr3_aa: CASSLAAANTGELFF

v_call: TRBV5-1
d_call: NA
j_call: TRBJ1-1
clone_size: few
cdr3_aa: CASSLDRITEAFF

v_call: TRBV2
d_call: TRBD1
j_call: TRBJ1-4
clone_size: NA
cdr3_aa: CASTTQGQRNEKLFF

v_call: TRBV12-3/TRBV12-4
d_call: NA
j_call: TRBJ2-2
clone_size: NA
cdr3_aa: CASSFIKGPTGELFF

v_call: TRBV12-3/TRBV12-4
d_call: TRBD1
j_call: TRBJ1-2
clone_size: many
cdr3_aa: CASSLGKGQGYYGYTF

v_call: TRBV7-2
d_call: NA
j_call: TRBJ2-1
clone_size: many
cdr3_aa: CASSLDQGGYNEQFF

v_call: TRBV6-5
d_call: NA
j_call: TRBJ2-6
clone_size: many
cdr3_aa: CASSYSIGRHGANVLTF

v_call: TRBV20-1
d_call: NA
j_call: TRBJ1-6
clone_size: NA
cdr3_aa: CSARLGRASYNSPLHF

v_call: TRBV5-1
d_call: NA
j_call: TRBJ1-1
clone_size: many
cdr3_aa: CASSKAPRELNTEAFF

v_call: TRBV5-1
d_call: NA
j_call: TRBJ1-1
clone_size: many
cdr3_aa: CASSLFYVNTEAFF

v_call: TRBV5-1
d_call: TRBD1
j_call: TRBJ2-1
clone_size: many
cdr3_aa: CASSREGQGYNEQFF

v_call: TRBV3-1
d_call: NA
j_call: TRBJ1-2
clone_size: few
cdr3_aa: CASSQVSGYTF

v_call: TRBV19
d_call: TRBD2
j_call: TRBJ2-1
clone_size: few
cdr3_aa: CASSTLAGPNEQFF

v_call: TRBV6-5
d_call: NA
j_call: TRBJ1-2
clone_size: few
cdr3_aa: CASSFSVKSGERYTF

v_call: TRBV29-1
d_call: NA
j_call: TRBJ2-3
clone_size: NA
cdr3_aa: CSVVVGRTDTQYF

v_call: TRBV5-1
d_call: NA
j_call: TRBJ2-6
clone_size: many
cdr3_aa: CASSGTVSGANVLTF

v_call: TRBV2
d_call: NA
j_call: TRBJ1-1
clone_size: many
cdr3_aa: CASSDAEAFF

v_call: TRBV9
d_call: NA
j_call: TRBJ1-6
clone_size: few
cdr3_aa: CASSVGGSPLHF

v_call: TRBV5-1
d_call: TRBD1
j_call: TRBJ1-1
clone_size: NA
cdr3_aa: CASTPGQGRTEAFF

v_call: TRBV29-1
d_call: TRBD1
j_call: TRBJ1-1
clone_size: few
cdr3_aa: CSVVGLDRAVFGEAFF

v_call: TRBV28
d_call: TRBD1
j_call: TRBJ2-4
clone_size: NA
cdr3_aa: CASTAGQGAKNIQYF

v_call: TRBV20-1
d_call: NA
j_call: TRBJ2-5
clone_size: NA
cdr3_aa: CSAGPLRETQYF

v_call: TRBV6-2/TRBV6-3
d_call: NA
j_call: TRBJ2-7
clone_size: NA
cdr3_aa: CASSYSTGNYEQYF

v_call: TRBV7-2
d_call: NA
j_call: TRBJ1-5
clone_size: many
cdr3_aa: CASSLNKNQPQHF

v_call: TRBV2
d_call: NA
j_call: TRBJ1-1
clone_size: few
cdr3_aa: CASSETAGRAFF